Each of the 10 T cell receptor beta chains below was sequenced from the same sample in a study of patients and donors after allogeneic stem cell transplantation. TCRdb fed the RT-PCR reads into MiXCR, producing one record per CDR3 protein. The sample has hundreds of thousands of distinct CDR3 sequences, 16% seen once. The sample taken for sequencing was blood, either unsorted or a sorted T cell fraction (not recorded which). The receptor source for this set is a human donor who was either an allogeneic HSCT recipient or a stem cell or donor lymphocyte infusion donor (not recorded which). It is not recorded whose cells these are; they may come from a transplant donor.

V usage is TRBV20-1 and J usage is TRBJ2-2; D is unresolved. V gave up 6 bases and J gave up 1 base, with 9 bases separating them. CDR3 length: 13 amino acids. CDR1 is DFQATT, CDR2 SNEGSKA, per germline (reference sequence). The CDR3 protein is CSANRQNTGELFF. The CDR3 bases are TGCAGTGCAAATCGACAGAACACCGGGGAGCTGTTTTTT.

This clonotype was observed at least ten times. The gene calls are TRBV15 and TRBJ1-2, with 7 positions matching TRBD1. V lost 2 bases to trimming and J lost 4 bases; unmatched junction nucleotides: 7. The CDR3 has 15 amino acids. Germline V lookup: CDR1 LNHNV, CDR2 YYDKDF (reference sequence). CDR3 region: CATSRLGQAVYGYTF. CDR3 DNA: TGTGCCACCAGCAGACTCGGACAGGCCGTCTATGGCTACACCTTC. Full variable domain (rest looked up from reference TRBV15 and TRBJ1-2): DAMVIQNPRYQVTQFGKPVTLSCSQTLNHNVMYWYQQKSSQAPKLLFHYYDKDFNNEADTPDNFQSRRPNTSFCFLDIRSPGLGDTAMYLCATSRLGQAVYGYTFGSGTRLTVV.

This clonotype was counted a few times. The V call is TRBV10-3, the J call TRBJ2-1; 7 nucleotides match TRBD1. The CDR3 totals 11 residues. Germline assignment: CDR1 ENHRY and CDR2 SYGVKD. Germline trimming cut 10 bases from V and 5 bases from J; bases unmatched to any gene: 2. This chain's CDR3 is CATQGDNEQFF. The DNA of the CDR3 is TGTGCCACCCAGGGGGACAATGAGCAGTTCTTC.

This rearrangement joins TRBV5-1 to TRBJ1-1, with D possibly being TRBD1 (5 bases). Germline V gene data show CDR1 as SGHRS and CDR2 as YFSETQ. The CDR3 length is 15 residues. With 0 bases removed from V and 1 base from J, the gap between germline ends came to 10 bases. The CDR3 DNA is TGCGCCAGCAGCTTGGACACAGGAGGGAACACTGAAGCTTTCTTT. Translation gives CASSLDTGGNTEAFF.

The CDR3 spells CSARASGRGQPQHF. DNA of the CDR3: TGCAGTGCTAGAGCGTCGGGTCGCGGTCAGCCCCAGCATTTT. The rearrangement links TRBV20-1 to TRBJ1-5; no clear D. This CDR3 contains 14 residues. The germline gives CDR1 DFQATT, CDR2 SNEGSKA (reference sequence). Trimming cost V 1 base and J 6 bases, with 13 bases left between them.

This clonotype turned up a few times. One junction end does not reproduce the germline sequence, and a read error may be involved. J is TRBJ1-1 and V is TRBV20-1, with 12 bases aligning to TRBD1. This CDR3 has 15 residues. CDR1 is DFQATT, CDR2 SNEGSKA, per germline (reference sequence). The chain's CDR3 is CSAAGTGGLDTEAFF. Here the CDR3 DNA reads TGCAGTGCCGCCGGGACAGGGGGCTTGGACACTGAAGCCTTCTTT.

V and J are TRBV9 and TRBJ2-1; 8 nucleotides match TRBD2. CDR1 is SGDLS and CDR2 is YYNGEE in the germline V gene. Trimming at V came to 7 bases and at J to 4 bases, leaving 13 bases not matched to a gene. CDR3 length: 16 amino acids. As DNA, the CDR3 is TGTGCCAGCGACGGTGATCCGGGACTAGGTTACAATGAGCAGTTCTTC. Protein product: CASDGDPGLGYNEQFF.

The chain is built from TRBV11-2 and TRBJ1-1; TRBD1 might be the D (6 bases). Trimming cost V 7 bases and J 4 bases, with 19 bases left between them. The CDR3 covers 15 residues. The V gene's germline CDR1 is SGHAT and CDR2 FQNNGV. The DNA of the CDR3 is TGTGCCAGCACCATGGGGGGGGGCGAGACCACTGAAGCTTTCTTT. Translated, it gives CASTMGGGETTEAFF.

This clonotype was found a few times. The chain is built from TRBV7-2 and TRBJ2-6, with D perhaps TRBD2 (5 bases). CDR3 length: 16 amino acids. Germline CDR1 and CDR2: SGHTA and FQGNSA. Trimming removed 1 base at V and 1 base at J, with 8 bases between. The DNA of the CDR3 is TGTGCCAGCAGCTTAGAGGGAGCTTCTGGGGCCAACGTCCTGACTTTC. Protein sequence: CASSLEGASGANVLTF.

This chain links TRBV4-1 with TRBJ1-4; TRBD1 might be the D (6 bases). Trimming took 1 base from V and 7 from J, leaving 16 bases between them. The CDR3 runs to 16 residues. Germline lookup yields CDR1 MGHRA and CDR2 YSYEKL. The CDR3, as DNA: TGCGCCAGCAGCCAAGTCCTACGGGGGGCGCGTGAAAAACTGTTTTTT. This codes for CASSQVLRGAREKLFF.